One sample yielded the 18 T cell receptor beta chains listed below, sequenced in a study of shared clonotypes between healthy human individuals. Data came from immunoSEQ multiplex PCR; TCRdb stores just in-frame clones and leaves some out. The data hold about 1.5 million clones, with roughly 98% observed a single time. Input material: naive CD4+ T cells sorted from blood. Described subset: CD45RA+ positively selected. Receptors originate from a man aged 25 to 40 in good health.

Points on this clone: The same CDR3 arises from other DNA sequences in this sample as well. The rearrangement links TRBV18 to TRBJ2-7, with 12 bases aligning to TRBD2. Germline assignment: CDR1 KGHSH and CDR2 LQKENI. The V segment lost 3 bases and the J segment 2 bases; nucleotides outside the gene matches: 2. There are 15 residues in the CDR3. The CDR3 region has the DNA TGTGCCAGCTCACCGACTAGCGGGAGTCCCTACGAGCAGTACTTC. Residues: CASSPTSGSPYEQYF. Using reference TRBV18 and TRBJ2-7 for the parts outside the CDR3, the full variable domain is NAGVMQNPRHLVRRRGQEARLRCSPMKGHSHVYWYRQLPEEGLKFMVYLQKENIIDESGMPKERFSAEFPKEGPSILRIQQVVRGDSAAYFCASSPTSGSPYEQYFGPGTRLTVT.

This sequence joins TRBV10-1 and TRBJ2-2; TRBD2 is a possible D gene (6 bases). CDR1 is WNHNN, CDR2 SYGVQD, per germline (reference sequence). The CDR3 runs to 12 residues. Trimming removed 2 bases from V and 12 bases from J, with 10 bases in between. CDR3 DNA sequence: TGCGCCAGCAGTGAGACTAGCAGGAAGCTGTTTTTT. Translating gives CASSETSRKLFF.

A remark on this clone: In the same sample, other DNA sequences code for this CDR3. The chain joins TRBV5-1 to TRBJ2-5; D is possibly TRBD1 or TRBD2 (7 bases each). CDR3 length: 14 residues. With 4 bases removed from V and 5 bases from J, the gap between germline ends came to 15 bases. Germline CDR1 is SGHRS and CDR2 is YFSETQ. As DNA, the CDR3 is TGCGCCAGCAGCCCCCGACAGGGAGGGGAGACCCAGTACTTC. Translated, it gives CASSPRQGGETQYF.

This rearrangement joins TRBV5-6 to TRBJ2-2; 12 nucleotides align to TRBD2. CDR1 and CDR2 (germline): SGHDT, YYEEEE. The trim removed 6 bases at V and 0 bases at J, leaving 6 bases unmatched. This CDR3 is built from 17 residues. CDR3 region: CASTRPSGRANTGELFF. CDR3 coding DNA: TGTGCCAGCACCCGGCCTAGCGGGAGGGCGAACACCGGGGAGCTGTTTTTT.

The chain has TRBV15 and TRBJ2-5; maybe TRBD2 (6 bases). The ends were cut back, 1 base at V and 4 bases at J, with 13 bases in the middle. The CDR3 covers 15 residues. The germline gives CDR1 LNHNV, CDR2 YYDKDF (reference sequence). CDR3 DNA sequence: TGTGCCACCAGCAGAGCCCCCCGGGGAGGAGAGACCCAGTACTTC. Translated: CATSRAPRGGETQYF.

This sequence joins TRBV11-3 and TRBJ2-7; TRBD1 matches 7 bases. Germline V lookup: CDR1 SGHNT, CDR2 YENEEA. The CDR3 consists of 14 residues. The V gene end was trimmed by 5 bases and the J gene end by 0 bases; junction bases not matched to a gene: 4. CDR3: CASSHGDSSYEQYF. CDR3 in DNA: TGTGCCAGCAGCCACGGGGACAGCTCCTACGAGCAGTACTTC.

The gene calls are TRBV6-5 and TRBJ2-5; TRBD2 agrees at 8 bases. The germline CDR1 and CDR2 sequences are MNHEY and SVGAGI. The CDR3 contains 14 residues. Unmatched junction bases numbered 3, after V lost 6 bases and J lost 0 bases. The CDR3 coding sequence is TGTGCCAGCAGCTACGGGGGGGACCAAGAGACCCAGTACTTC. This translates into CASSYGGDQETQYF.

A single count supports this clone. Additional DNA sequences in this sample encode the identical CDR3. The chain joins TRBV5-1 to TRBJ2-3, with D hard to call. The CDR3 runs 13 residues. Per germline, CDR1 SGHRS and CDR2 YFSETQ. V was shortened by 1 base and J by 2 bases, with 5 bases between the two germline ends. The CDR3 nucleotides are TGCGCCAGCAGCTTGAGGGTCACAGATACGCAGTATTTT. Translated, it gives CASSLRVTDTQYF.

The genes are TRBV7-2 and TRBJ2-7; 8 nucleotides align to TRBD2. This CDR3 spans 11 amino acids. The V segment lost 5 bases and the J segment 12 bases; nucleotides outside the gene matches: 6. Germline CDR1 and CDR2: SGHTA and FQGNSA. The CDR3 loop is CASSQAGVVYF. The CDR3 DNA reads TGTGCCAGCAGCCAAGCGGGAGTGGTGTACTTC.

The CDR3 loop reads CASSFSAGPGGVYEQFF. In DNA, the CDR3 is TGTGCCAGCAGCTTCTCGGCGGGGCCGGGAGGGGTCTATGAGCAGTTCTTC. The chain carries TRBV9 and TRBJ2-1, with 8 bases identical to TRBD2. The CDR3 has 17 amino acids. Germline CDR1 is SGDLS and CDR2 is YYNGEE. J was trimmed by 8 bases and V by 4 bases; bases with no gene match: 17.

This sequence joins TRBV4-2 and TRBJ2-5, with D maybe TRBD1 (7 bases). Per the germline V gene, CDR1 is LGHNA and CDR2 is YNFKEQ. The V end was cut by 4 bases, the J end by 2 bases, with 11 bases between. CDR3 length: 14 amino acids. CDR3 loop: CASSRRDRQETQYF. The DNA for the CDR3 is TGTGCCAGCAGCCGGAGGGACAGACAAGAGACCCAGTACTTC.

The chain uses TRBV11-3 and TRBJ2-7; D may match TRBD1 or TRBD2 (5 bases each). Germline V lookup: CDR1 SGHNT, CDR2 YENEEA. The CDR3 has 15 amino acids. Trimming took off 1 base at V and 1 base at J, with 11 bases between the two ends. CDR3 sequence (DNA): TGTGCCAGCAGCTTAGCTCCCGGGGCTTCCTACGAGCAGTACTTC. Protein product: CASSLAPGASYEQYF.

The genes are TRBV2 and TRBJ2-7; D is perhaps TRBD1 or TRBD2 (5 bases each). Looked up from germline, CDR1 is SNHLY and CDR2 is FYNNEI. This CDR3 contains 15 residues. The V end lost 9 bases, the J end lost 1 base, and 19 bases lay between the germline ends. The CDR3 loop reads CARSGTGTTSYEQYF. The CDR3, as DNA: TGTGCCAGATCCGGGACCGGGACCACTTCCTACGAGCAGTACTTC.

The chain carries TRBV29-1 and TRBJ1-2; D not certain. The ends were cut back, 2 bases at V and 7 bases at J, with 14 bases in the middle. Per germline, CDR1 SQVTM and CDR2 ANQGSEA. The CDR3 spans 13 residues. CDR3 coding DNA: TGCAGCGTTGAAATTGAATTTCGGGGTGGCTACACCTTC. It translates to CSVEIEFRGGYTF.

This chain connects TRBV6-4 to TRBJ2-5, with D unclear. The CDR3 loop spans 10 amino acids. Germline CDR1 reads MRHNA; CDR2 reads SNTAGT. V shed 3 bases and J shed 4 bases, with 0 bases lying between them. As DNA, the CDR3 is TGTGCCAGCAGTGAAGAGACCCAGTACTTC. Its translation: CASSEETQYF.

The gene calls are TRBV18 and TRBJ1-3, with a possible D match to TRBD1 (6 bases). This CDR3 has 13 residues. Germline CDR1 KGHSH, CDR2 LQKENI. V was pared by 2 bases and J by 12 bases, with 14 bases between. The CDR3 spells CASSPSDSSFIYF. The CDR3 coding sequence is TGTGCCAGCTCACCATCGGACAGCAGCTTCATATATTTT.

The J gene is TRBJ2-3, the V gene TRBV18, with 7 nucleotides matching TRBD2. Germline V gives CDR1 KGHSH, CDR2 LQKENI. This CDR3 spans 17 amino acids. Losses at the gene ends were 4 bases for V and 1 base for J; bases not matched to a gene: 11. The CDR3 sequence: CASSLIRTRDRTDTQYF. In DNA form, the CDR3 reads TGTGCCAGCTCACTCATCCGGACTAGAGACCGCACAGATACGCAGTATTTT.

The chain carries TRBV7-9 and TRBJ2-7; either TRBD1 or TRBD2 may fit D (5 bases each). Germline V gives CDR1 SEHNR, CDR2 FQNEAQ (reference sequence). V was clipped by 7 bases and J by 0 bases, with 13 bases between them. This CDR3 region has 14 residues. CDR3 loop: CASTPWDDSYEQYF. CDR3 nucleotides: TGTGCCAGCACCCCGTGGGACGACTCCTACGAGCAGTACTTC.